This T cell receptor (beta chain) was profiled in a study of T-cell reconstitution after alpha-beta-depleted transplantation in children. With V trimmed by 0 bases and J by 0 bases, 6 bases remained unmatched. CDR1 SGHRS and CDR2 YFSETQ come from the germline V gene. This CDR3 comprises 17 residues. Preparation of the TCRbeta library used unique molecular identifiers. TCRdb reprocessed the PCR reads via MiXCR and lists one record per CDR3 protein. The profile covers 500,000 to 650,000 distinct CDR3 sequences, with 13% appearing a single time and 2.2% taken by the ten largest. This sample comprised PBMCs, mostly from graft donor cells, obtained 360 days after TCRalphabeta/CD19-depleted stem cell transplant. This TCR came from a male patient between 5 and 17 years old who had a stem cell transplant for acute myeloid leukemia, so the T cells may come from the graft donor. The rearrangement links TRBV5-1 to TRBJ2-5, with 9 positions matching TRBD2. CDR3 in amino acids: CASSLVTSGRYQETQYF. The DNA of the CDR3 is TGCGCCAGCAGCTTGGTAACTAGCGGGCGCTACCAAGAGACCCAGTACTTC.